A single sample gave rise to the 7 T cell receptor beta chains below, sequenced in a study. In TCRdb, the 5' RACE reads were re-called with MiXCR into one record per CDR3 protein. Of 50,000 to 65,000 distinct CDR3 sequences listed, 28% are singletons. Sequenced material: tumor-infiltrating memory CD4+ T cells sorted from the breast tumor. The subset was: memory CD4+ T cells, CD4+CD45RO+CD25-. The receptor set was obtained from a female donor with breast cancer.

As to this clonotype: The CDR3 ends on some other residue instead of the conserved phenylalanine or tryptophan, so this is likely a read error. For the CDR3, the DNA is TGCGCCAGCAGCTCCGGGACAAATGTGTGGGAGACCCAGTACCTC. Its protein is CASSSGTNVWETQYL. The chain recombines TRBV5-1 with TRBJ2-5, with a weak D call TRBD1 (6 bases). The V end was cut by 3 bases, the J end by 5 bases, with 17 bases between. CDR3 length: 15 amino acids. CDR1 and CDR2 (germline): SGHRS, YFSETQ.

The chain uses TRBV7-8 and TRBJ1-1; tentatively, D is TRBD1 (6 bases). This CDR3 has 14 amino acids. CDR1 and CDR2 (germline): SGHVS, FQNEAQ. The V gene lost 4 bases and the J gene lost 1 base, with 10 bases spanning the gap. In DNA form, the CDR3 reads TGTGCCAGCAGCTCCAACAGGGCGAACACTGAAGCTTTCTTT. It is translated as CASSSNRANTEAFF. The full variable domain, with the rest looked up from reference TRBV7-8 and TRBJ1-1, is GAGVSQSPRYKVAKRGQDVALRCDPISGHVSLFWYQQALGQGPEFLTYFQNEAQLDKSGLPSDRFFAERPEGSVSTLKIQRTQQEDSAVYLCASSSNRANTEAFFGQGTRLTVV.

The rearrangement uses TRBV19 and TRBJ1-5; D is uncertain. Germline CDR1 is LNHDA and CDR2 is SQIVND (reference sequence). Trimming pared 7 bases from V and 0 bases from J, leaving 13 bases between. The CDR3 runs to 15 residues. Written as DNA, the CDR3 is TGTGCCAGTATTGACGGAACATATAGCAATCAGCCCCAGCATTTT. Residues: CASIDGTYSNQPQHF.

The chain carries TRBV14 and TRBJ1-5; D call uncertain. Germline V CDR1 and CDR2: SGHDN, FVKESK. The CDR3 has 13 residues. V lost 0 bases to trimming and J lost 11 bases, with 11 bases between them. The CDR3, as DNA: TGTGCCAGCAGCCAAGATGGACGGCAGGCCCAGCATTTT. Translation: CASSQDGRQAQHF.

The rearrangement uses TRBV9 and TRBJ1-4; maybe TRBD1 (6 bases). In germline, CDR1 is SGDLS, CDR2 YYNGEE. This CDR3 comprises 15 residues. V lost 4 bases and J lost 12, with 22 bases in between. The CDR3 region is CASSTQTGGGAELFF. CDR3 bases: TGTGCCAGCAGCACTCAGACCGGCGGGGGGGCAGAACTGTTTTTT.

The DNA of the CDR3 is TGCGCCAGCAGCCAAGATGGGGGCGCTGGAAATCAGCCCCAGCATTTT. Translated: CASSQDGGAGNQPQHF. The chain links TRBV4-3 to TRBJ1-5; maybe TRBD1 (6 bases). Trimming removed 0 bases from V and 4 bases from J, with 13 bases in between. This CDR3 region has 16 residues. Germline CDR1 is LGHNA and CDR2 is YSLEER.

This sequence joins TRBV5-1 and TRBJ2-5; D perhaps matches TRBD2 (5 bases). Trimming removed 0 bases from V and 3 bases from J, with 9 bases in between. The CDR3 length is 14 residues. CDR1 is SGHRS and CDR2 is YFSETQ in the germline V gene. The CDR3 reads CASSLGTGEETQYF. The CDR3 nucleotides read TGCGCCAGCAGCTTGGGTACCGGGGAAGAGACCCAGTACTTC.